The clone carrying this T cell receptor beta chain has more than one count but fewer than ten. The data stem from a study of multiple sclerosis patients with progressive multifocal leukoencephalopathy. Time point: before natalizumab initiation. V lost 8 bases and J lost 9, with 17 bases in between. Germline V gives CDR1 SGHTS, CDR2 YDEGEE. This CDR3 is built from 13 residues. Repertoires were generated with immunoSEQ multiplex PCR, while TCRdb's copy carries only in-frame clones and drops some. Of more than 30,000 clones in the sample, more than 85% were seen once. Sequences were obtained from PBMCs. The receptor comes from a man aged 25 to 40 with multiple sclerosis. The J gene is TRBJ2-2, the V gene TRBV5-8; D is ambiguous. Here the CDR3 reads CARSEAKARELFF. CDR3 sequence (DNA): TGTGCCAGGTCTGAGGCGAAGGCCCGGGAGCTGTTTTTT.